The source of this T cell receptor (beta chain) is a study of cytotoxic CD8 clonotypes in ibrutinib-treated CLL. Using immunoSEQ multiplex PCR, the repertoire was profiled, and TCRdb retains in-frame clones only, with some absent. The sample shows some 63,000 clones, 90% of them seen only once. The germline V gene has CDR1 MDHEN and CDR2 SYDVKM. V was trimmed by 4 bases and J by 5 bases, leaving 15 bases between them. There are 15 residues in the CDR3. The gene calls are TRBV28 and TRBJ2-1; D is ambiguous. Sample: PBMCs, taken after 12 months of ibrutinib treatment. The sequence was obtained from a human donor with chronic lymphocytic leukemia. The CDR3 DNA reads TGTGCCAGCAGTTCTCAGCGTATGGTCAACAATGAGCAGTTCTTC. Its translation is CASSSQRMVNNEQFF.